This T cell receptor (beta chain) was observed in a study of PD-L1 blockade in urothelial cancer. Study outcomes and limitations: For durable-benefit patients, tumor-associated blood clones expanded more at 3 weeks.

About this clone: The antigen remains unidentified.

Time point defined: pretreatment peripheral blood. All patients carried locally advanced or metastatic urothelial carcinoma. TCRdb's copy holds only in-frame clones and misses some; the assay was immunoSEQ multiplex PCR. The sample includes about 74,000 clones, approximately 87% of them seen just once. Germline trimming cut 6 bases from V and 3 bases from J; bases unmatched to any gene: 10. Germline V lookup: CDR1 MDHEN, CDR2 SYDVKM. CDR3 length: 16 amino acids. The chain carries TRBV28 and TRBJ2-7; 11 nucleotides match TRBD2. This TCR was recovered from a man aged 65-85 years with urothelial cancer. Sequencing used PBMCs, obtained around atezolizumab (anti-PD-L1) treatment. The CDR3 spells CASRLTGTSGGYEQYF. In nucleotides, the CDR3 is TGTGCCAGCAGACTGACCGGGACTAGCGGAGGCTACGAGCAGTACTTC.